This T cell receptor beta chain was identified during a study of spatial heterogeneity in lung cancer. Whole-study context: Sequences of the beta chain were consistently detected in greater numbers than alpha-chain sequences.

Study-wide results and caveats: Blood contained ubiquitous expanded tumor TCRs more at resection than at follow-up.

In TCRdb, the 5' RACE reads were re-called with MiXCR into one record per CDR3 protein. The sample lists 50,000 or so distinct CDR3 sequences, about 7.4% occurring once. Germline lookup yields CDR1 ENHRY and CDR2 SYGVKD. V lost 7 bases, J lost 3 bases, and 7 bases lay in between. The CDR3 runs to 11 residues. Time point specified: sample taken at primary tumor resection. Sequencing covered unsorted whole RNA taken from tumor, nontumor lung or frozen PBMC. The donor population consisted of over 55 patients with untreated, early-stage non-small cell lung cancer. This clonotype was detected a few times. Its antigen is currently unknown.

The TCR sequence derives from a female donor with early-stage non-small cell lung cancer. The input for sequencing was PBMCs, taken at surgery. V usage is TRBV10-3 and J usage is TRBJ2-7; D unresolved. The CDR3 DNA follows: TGTGCCATCAAAGGCAGCTACGAGCAGTACTTC. Protein product: CAIKGSYEQYF.